Reported below is one T cell receptor (beta chain). Its antigen is not identified. TCRdb reprocessed the 5' RACE reads with MiXCR, giving one entry per CDR3 protein. The sample consists of about 480,000 distinct CDR3 sequences, roughly 17% of them appearing once. The V gene lost 7 bases and the J gene lost 4 bases, with 13 bases spanning the gap. The CDR3 extends over 12 amino acids. Per the germline V gene, CDR1 is SQVTM and CDR2 is ANQGSEA. This record comes from a study of CD8 T cells in ankylosing spondylitis. Overall study findings and caveats: In ankylosing spondylitis blood, a motif of fewer than 10 highly homologous TCR beta variants appeared characteristic. Reactive arthritis synovial fluid and blood previously showed some of these motif variants.

This clonotype was sampled from a male donor with ankylosing spondylitis. The sequencing sample was made of blood, either unsorted or a sorted T cell fraction (not recorded which). The chain recombines TRBV29-1 with TRBJ1-2; no clear D gene. The CDR3 nucleotides read TGCAGCGGCGAAGGGCCTGGCTATGGCTACACCTTC. It is translated as CSGEGPGYGYTF.